The clone carrying this T cell receptor beta chain was seen a few times. TCR beta rearrangements were amplified from peripheral blood genomic DNA. The record originates from a study of T cell repertoires in aging, cancer and after chemotherapy. About the research overall: Six age groups, ranging from 30 or younger to 70 or older, included the donors. Paired samples before and after chemotherapy came from chronic lymphocytic leukemia patients on fludarabine- or bendamustine-based regimens. The whole study produced a dataset of several million TCR reads.

A mixed TRB-A/B primer pool amplified rearranged TRB by multiplex touch-down PCR. One entry per CDR3 protein results from TCRdb running MiXCR on the multiplex PCR reads. There are about 4,900 distinct CDR3 sequences in the sample; 30% to 40% occur only once, and about 20% lies in the top ten. This CDR3 contains 13 residues. Germline loops: CDR1 SGHNT, CDR2 YENEEA. Trimming removed 4 bases from V and 4 bases from J, with 10 bases in between. The receptor comes from a human donor with a blood cancer. The donor label of this sample is uncertain. What was sequenced was blood. This chain joins TRBV11-3 and TRBJ1-2; unclear D gene. The DNA of the CDR3 is TGTGCCAGCAGCTCCTCCTTCTTCTATGGCTACACCTTC. Translating gives CASSSSFFYGYTF.